This T cell receptor (beta chain) is from a study of blood T cell repertoires in COVID-19. Germline CDR1 reads MNHEY; CDR2 reads SMNVEV (reference sequence). CDR3 length: 14 amino acids. With 6 bases removed from V and 7 bases from J, the gap between germline ends came to 16 bases. The cohort comprised adults aged roughly 18 to 95 years residing in around 25 US areas. The method was immunoSEQ multiplex PCR; TCRdb's version includes in-frame clones alone and lacks a portion of them. The table has about 210,000 clones, around 84% seen once; the top ten hold roughly a sixth. The sequenced material came from PBMCs or T cells enriched from blood (not recorded which). This sequence originates from a man in his forties who had recovered from COVID-19. The gene calls are TRBV27 and TRBJ1-5, with D uncertain. The chain's CDR3 is CASRRGEFGQPQHF. The CDR3 DNA sequence: TGTGCCAGCAGGCGAGGAGAATTCGGACAGCCCCAGCATTTT.